The 6 T cell receptor beta chains below were found in one sample sequenced in a study of blood T cells in healthy people across ages. The use of a sample-barcoded 5' primer and a J-beta primer mix characterized a second PCR of roughly 7 to 11 cycles. TCRdb re-derived calls from the 5' RACE reads in MiXCR, one entry per CDR3 protein. Of fewer than 900,000 distinct CDR3 sequences in the sample, around 40% were seen once. Sample: blood. The origin of the receptors is a woman aged 60 to 75 in good health.

The gene calls are TRBV5-4 and TRBJ2-2; D remains ambiguous. This CDR3 is built from 14 residues. Trimming removed 0 bases at V and 6 bases at J, with 9 bases between. Germline V lookup: CDR1 SGHNT, CDR2 YYREEE (reference sequence). In DNA form, the CDR3 reads TGTGCCAGCAGCTTGGGTCCTACACCCGGGGAGCTGTTTTTT. Its protein product is CASSLGPTPGELFF.

The chain links TRBV28 to TRBJ2-3, with TRBD1 matching over 8 bases. Germline V gives CDR1 MDHEN, CDR2 SYDVKM. This CDR3 contains 12 residues. Trimming took 6 bases from V and 11 from J; bases not matched to a gene: 7. CDR3 sequence (DNA): TGTGCCAGCAGCGGCGGGACAGGAGGGCAGTATTTT. Its translation: CASSGGTGGQYF.

To note about this clonotype: Germline and junction disagree at one end, which may indicate a read error. The rearrangement uses TRBV2 and TRBJ1-4, with D uncertain. The germline V gene has CDR1 SNHLY and CDR2 FYNNEI. This CDR3 region has 15 residues. The chain's CDR3 is CVSSAETTTNEKLFF. CDR3 DNA: TGTGTCAGCAGTGCGGAGACAACAACTAATGAAAAACTGTTTTTT. The full variable domain, its missing parts supplied by reference TRBV2 and TRBJ1-4, is EPEVTQTPSHQVTQMGQEVILRCVPISNHLYFYWYRQILGQKVEFLVSFYNNEISEKSEIFDDQFSVERPDGSNFTLKIRSTKLEDSAMYFCVSSAETTTNEKLFFGSGTQLSVL.

The table lists this clonotype with a few counts. The J gene is TRBJ1-2, the V gene TRBV6-5; 10 bases are shared with TRBD1. V gave up 3 bases and J gave up 8 bases; unmatched junction bases: 9. The CDR3 runs 15 residues. The germline CDR1 and CDR2 sequences are MNHEY and SVGAGI. In DNA form, the CDR3 reads TGTGCCAGCAGTTATCCGACGGGACAGGGGCGAGGCTACACCTTC. Its translation: CASSYPTGQGRGYTF.

The chain combines TRBV12-3 or TRBV12-4 with TRBJ2-1, with 8 bases identical to TRBD2. CDR3 length: 14 amino acids. V lost 5 bases and J lost 5; bases outside the gene matches: 5. The CDR3 spells CASSVVAGNNEQFF. CDR3 bases: TGTGCCAGCAGTGTTGTAGCGGGAAACAATGAGCAGTTCTTC.

V is TRBV25-1 and J is TRBJ2-3; D is unresolved. The V gene lost 10 bases and the J gene lost 1 base, with 15 bases spanning the gap. The CDR3 runs to 14 residues. CDR1 and CDR2 from the germline V gene are MGHDK and SYGVNS. The CDR3 protein is CATKRPTGTDTQYF. The CDR3 DNA reads as TGTGCCACCAAGCGACCAACGGGCACAGATACGCAGTATTTT.